The source of this TCR beta chain is a study of shared clonotypes between healthy human individuals. Study-wide context: In total, the donors were a couple of women and a few men aged 18 to 49.

Study-level findings and limits: Clonotypes shared by all four donors outscored non-shared clonotypes in generation probability. It was anticipated that sequencing depth would influence how many clonotypes donors shared.

Only in-frame clones appear in the TCRdb table, and some are missing; sequencing was by immunoSEQ multiplex PCR. Found here are about 2 million clones, about 95% of them singletons; the top ten hold 0.9% to 1.3%. Naive-designated CD8 cells lacked CD45RO, were positively enriched for CCR7, and omitted terminally differentiated effector memory CD45RA+ cells. The V end was cut by 1 base, the J end by 1 base, with 10 bases between. Germline CDR1 and CDR2: SGHVS and FQNEAQ. This CDR3 spans 16 amino acids. Concerning this clone: As yet, its antigen is unknown.

The genes are TRBV7-8 and TRBJ2-2; D is ambiguous. The sample consisted of naive CD8+ T cells sorted from blood. The TCR originated in a man between 18 and 29 years old in good health. CDR3 DNA sequence: TGTGCCAGCAGCTTAGTCGAGACAATGAACACCGGGGAGCTGTTTTTT. It encodes CASSLVETMNTGELFF.